Each of the 2 T cell receptor beta chains below was sequenced from the same sample in a study of technical replicates of blood from a few donors. The data were produced by immunoSEQ multiplex PCR, yet TCRdb's version contains in-frame clones alone and is incomplete. The sample has about 80,000 clones; 91% are singletons. Input material: T cells isolated from PBMCs. All receptors come from a human donor in good health.

The CDR3 sequence is CASSTGPADTQYF. CDR3 bases: TGTGCCAGTAGTACAGGGCCCGCGGATACGCAGTATTTT. V and J are TRBV19 and TRBJ2-3; tentatively, D is TRBD1 (5 bases). CDR1 LNHDA and CDR2 SQIVND come from the germline V gene (reference sequence). This CDR3 is 13 amino acids long. V shed 4 bases and J shed 6 bases, with 11 bases lying between them.

The chain employs TRBV7-2 and TRBJ2-3; 9 bases are shared with TRBD2. The CDR3 is 15 amino acids. The ends lost 3 bases at V and 3 bases at J; junction bases unmatched: 4. The germline gives CDR1 SGHTA, CDR2 FQGNSA. The DNA of the CDR3 is TGTGCCAGCAGCTTCGCGGGAGGGGGAACAGATACGCAGTATTTT. Protein sequence: CASSFAGGGTDTQYF.